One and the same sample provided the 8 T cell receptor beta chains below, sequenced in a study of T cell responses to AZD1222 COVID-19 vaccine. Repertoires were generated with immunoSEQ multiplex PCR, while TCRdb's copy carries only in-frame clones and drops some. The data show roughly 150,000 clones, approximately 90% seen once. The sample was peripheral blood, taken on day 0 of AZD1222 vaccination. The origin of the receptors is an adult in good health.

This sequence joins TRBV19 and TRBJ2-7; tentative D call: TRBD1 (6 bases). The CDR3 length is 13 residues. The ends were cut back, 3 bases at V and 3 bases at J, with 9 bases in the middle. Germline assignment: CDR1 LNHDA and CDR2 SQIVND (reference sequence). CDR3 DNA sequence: TGTGCCAGTAGTATGGGCAGGGGCTACGAGCAGTACTTC. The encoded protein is CASSMGRGYEQYF.

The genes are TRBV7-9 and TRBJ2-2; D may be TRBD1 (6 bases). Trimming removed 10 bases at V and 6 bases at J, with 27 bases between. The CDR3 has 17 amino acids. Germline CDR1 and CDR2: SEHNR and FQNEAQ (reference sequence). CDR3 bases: TGTGCCACCTCCGGGACACTGGGGACGGGGCAACCCGGGGAGCTGTTTTTT. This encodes CATSGTLGTGQPGELFF. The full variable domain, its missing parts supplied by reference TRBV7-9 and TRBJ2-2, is DTGVSQNPRHKITKRGQNVTFRCDPISEHNRLYWYRQTLGQGPEFLTYFQNEAQLEKSRLLSDRFSAERPKGSFSTLEIQRTEQGDSAMYLCATSGTLGTGQPGELFFGEGSRLTVL.

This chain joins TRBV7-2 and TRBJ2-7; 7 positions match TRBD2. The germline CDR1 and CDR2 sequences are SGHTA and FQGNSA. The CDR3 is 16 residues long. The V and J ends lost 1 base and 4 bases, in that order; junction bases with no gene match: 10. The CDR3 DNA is TGTGCCAGCAGCTTAGAGGTCCAGCGGGACTTATACGAGCAGTACTTC. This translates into CASSLEVQRDLYEQYF.

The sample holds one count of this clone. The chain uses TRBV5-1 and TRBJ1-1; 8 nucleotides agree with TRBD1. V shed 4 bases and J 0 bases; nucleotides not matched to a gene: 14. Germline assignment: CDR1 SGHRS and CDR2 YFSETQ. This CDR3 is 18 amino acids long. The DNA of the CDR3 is TGCGCCAGCAGCCCGGGCCAGGACAGGGTATTCTTGAACACTGAAGCTTTCTTT. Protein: CASSPGQDRVFLNTEAFF.

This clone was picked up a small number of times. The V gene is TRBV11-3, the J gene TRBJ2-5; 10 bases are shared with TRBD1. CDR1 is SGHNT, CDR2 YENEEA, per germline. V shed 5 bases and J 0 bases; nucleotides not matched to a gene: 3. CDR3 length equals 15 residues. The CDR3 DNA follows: TGTGCCAGCAGCCGGACAGGGGGGTACCAAGAGACCCAGTACTTC. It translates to CASSRTGGYQETQYF.

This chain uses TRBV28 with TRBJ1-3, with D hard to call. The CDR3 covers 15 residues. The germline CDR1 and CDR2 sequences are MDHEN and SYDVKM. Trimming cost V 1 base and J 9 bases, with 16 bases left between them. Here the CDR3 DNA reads TGTGCCAGCAGTTTATCAAACCCCGCCACCGGCACCATATATTTT. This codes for CASSLSNPATGTIYF.

The chain's CDR3 is CASSQVRNTEAFF. CDR3 sequence (DNA): TGCGCCAGCAGCCAAGTGCGAAACACTGAAGCTTTCTTT. J is TRBJ1-1 and V is TRBV4-3; no clear D. Deletions cut 1 base from V and 2 bases from J, with 5 bases between. Germline V gene sequence: CDR1 LGHNA, CDR2 YSLEER. The CDR3 consists of 13 residues.

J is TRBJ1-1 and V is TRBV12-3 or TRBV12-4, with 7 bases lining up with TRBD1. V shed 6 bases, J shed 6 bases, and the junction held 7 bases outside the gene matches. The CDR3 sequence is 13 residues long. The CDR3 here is CASRGQMNAEAFF. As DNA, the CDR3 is TGTGCCAGCAGGGGACAGATGAATGCTGAAGCTTTCTTT.